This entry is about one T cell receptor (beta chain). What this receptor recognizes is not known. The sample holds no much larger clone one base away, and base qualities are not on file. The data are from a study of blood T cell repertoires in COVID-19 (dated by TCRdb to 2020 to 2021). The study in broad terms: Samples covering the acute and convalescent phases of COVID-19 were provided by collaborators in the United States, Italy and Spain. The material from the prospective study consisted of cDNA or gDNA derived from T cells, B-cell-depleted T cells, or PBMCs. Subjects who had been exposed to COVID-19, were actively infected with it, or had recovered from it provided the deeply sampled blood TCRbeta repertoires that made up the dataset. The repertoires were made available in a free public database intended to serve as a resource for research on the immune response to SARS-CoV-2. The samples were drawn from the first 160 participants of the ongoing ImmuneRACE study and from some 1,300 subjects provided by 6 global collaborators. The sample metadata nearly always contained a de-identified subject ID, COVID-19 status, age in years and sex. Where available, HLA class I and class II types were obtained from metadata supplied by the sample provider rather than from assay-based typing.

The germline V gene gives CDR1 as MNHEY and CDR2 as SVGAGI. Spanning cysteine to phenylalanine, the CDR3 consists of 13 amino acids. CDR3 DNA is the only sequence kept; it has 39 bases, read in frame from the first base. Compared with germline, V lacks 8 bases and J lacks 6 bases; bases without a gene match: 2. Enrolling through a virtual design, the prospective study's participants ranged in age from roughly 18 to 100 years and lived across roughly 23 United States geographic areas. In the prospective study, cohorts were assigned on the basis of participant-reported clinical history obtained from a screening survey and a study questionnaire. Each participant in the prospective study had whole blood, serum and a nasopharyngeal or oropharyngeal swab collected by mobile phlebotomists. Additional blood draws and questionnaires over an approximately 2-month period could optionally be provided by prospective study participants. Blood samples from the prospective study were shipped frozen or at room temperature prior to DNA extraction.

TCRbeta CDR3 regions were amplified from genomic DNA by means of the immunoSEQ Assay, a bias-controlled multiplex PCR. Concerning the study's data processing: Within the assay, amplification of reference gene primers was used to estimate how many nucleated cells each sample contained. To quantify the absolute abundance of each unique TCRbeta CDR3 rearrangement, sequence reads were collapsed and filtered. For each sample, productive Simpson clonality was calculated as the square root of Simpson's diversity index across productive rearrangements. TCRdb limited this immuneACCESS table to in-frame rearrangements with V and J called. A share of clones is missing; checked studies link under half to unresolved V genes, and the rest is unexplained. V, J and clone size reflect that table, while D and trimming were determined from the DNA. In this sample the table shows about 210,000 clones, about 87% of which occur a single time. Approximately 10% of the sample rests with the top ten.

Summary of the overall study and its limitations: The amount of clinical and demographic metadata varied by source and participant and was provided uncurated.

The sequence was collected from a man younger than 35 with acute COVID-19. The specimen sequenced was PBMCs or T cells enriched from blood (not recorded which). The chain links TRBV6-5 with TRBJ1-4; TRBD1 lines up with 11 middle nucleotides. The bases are TGTGCCAGCGTGGACAGGGGGCATGAAAAACTGTTTTTT. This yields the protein CASVDRGHEKLFF.